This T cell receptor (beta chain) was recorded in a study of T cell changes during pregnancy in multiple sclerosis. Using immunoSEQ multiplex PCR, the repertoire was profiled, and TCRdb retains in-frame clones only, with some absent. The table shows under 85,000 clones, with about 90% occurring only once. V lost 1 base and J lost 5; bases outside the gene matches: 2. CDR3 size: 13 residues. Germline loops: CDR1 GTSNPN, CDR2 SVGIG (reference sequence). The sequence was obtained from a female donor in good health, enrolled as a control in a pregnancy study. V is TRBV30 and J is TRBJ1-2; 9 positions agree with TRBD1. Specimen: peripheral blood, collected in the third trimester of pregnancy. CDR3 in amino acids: CAWSEGQGYGYTF. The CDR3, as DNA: TGTGCCTGGAGTGAAGGACAGGGGTATGGCTACACCTTC.